This T cell receptor (beta chain) was sequenced in a study of neurological immune-mediated disorders. Time point reported: longitudinal time-point 3. The healthy controls volunteered at a blood bank in Maryland, USA. Sequencing of 15-18 subjects in each run yielded over 170 million TCR-beta sequences. TCRdb recomputed calls from the 5' RACE reads with MiXCR, one row per CDR3 protein. The sample lists approximately 45,000 distinct CDR3 sequences, roughly 13% seen once, with more than 9.5% in the top ten. Study outcomes and limitations: The highest TCR clonal expansion occurred in HTLV-1-associated myelopathy; multiple sclerosis fell below healthy controls.

Per the germline V gene, CDR1 is MDHEN and CDR2 is SYDVKM. Trimming removed 8 bases from V and 6 bases from J; junction bases left unmatched: 9. The CDR3 consists of 13 residues. This clonotype was counted many times. Its antigen is unidentified. The chain couples TRBV28 to TRBJ2-7, with 8 bases that match TRBD1. The receptor was derived from a man between 25 and 39 years old in good health. Sequencing input: PBMCs. The CDR3 DNA follows: TGTGCCAGCTTGGCCAGGGGGCCTATCGAGCAGTACTTC. Translating it yields CASLARGPIEQYF.